The 11 T cell receptor beta chains below all came from one sample that was sequenced in a study of blood T cell repertoires in COVID-19 (dated by TCRdb to about 2020). The library was built by means of the immunoSEQ multiplex PCR assay. This immuneACCESS table, as held by TCRdb, lists in-frame sequences with V and J called but not all clones. Of the missing ones, under half trace to an unresolved V gene in checked studies; the others have no known cause. For this sample there are 350,000 to 450,000 clones; around 89% appear just once. 0.95% to 1.5% of the sample is in the top ten clones. The sequencing sample was made of peripheral blood. The receptors were sampled from a man aged 40-50 years with acute or convalescent COVID-19.

The chain recombines TRBV19 with TRBJ1-2; TRBD1 might be the D (6 bases). Per the germline V gene, CDR1 is LNHDA and CDR2 is SQIVND (reference sequence). This CDR3 has 13 residues. V shed 1 base and J shed 7 bases, with 10 bases lying between them. The CDR3 loop reads CASSIVQGGGYTF. CDR3 bases: TGTGCCAGTAGTATAGTACAGGGCGGTGGCTACACCTTC. The whole variable domain, filled in from reference TRBV19 and TRBJ1-2, reads DGGITQSPKYLFRKEGQNVTLSCEQNLNHDAMYWYRQDPGQGLRLIYYSQIVNDFQKGDIAEGYSVSREKKESFPLTVTSAQKNPTAFYLCASSIVQGGGYTFGSGTRLTVV.

As to this clone: This specimen includes other DNA sequences encoding the same CDR3. The rearrangement uses TRBV9 and TRBJ2-1; tentative D call: TRBD1 (6 bases). Trimming took 1 base from V and 1 from J, leaving 9 bases between them. Looked up from germline, CDR1 is SGDLS and CDR2 is YYNGEE. The CDR3 is 15 residues long. The CDR3 spells CASSVRDISYNEQFF. DNA of the CDR3: TGTGCCAGCAGCGTACGGGACATTTCCTACAATGAGCAGTTCTTC.

The chain carries TRBV28 and TRBJ1-2, with 10 positions matching TRBD1. Trimming took 6 bases from V and 4 from J; bases not matched to a gene: 14. Germline CDR1 MDHEN, CDR2 SYDVKM. This CDR3 region has 17 residues. The CDR3 region is CASSPGGTGEVGYGYTF. CDR3 DNA: TGTGCCAGCAGCCCGGGAGGGACAGGGGAGGTAGGCTATGGCTACACCTTC.

The chain uses TRBV7-9 and TRBJ2-1, with 7 bases identical to TRBD2. In germline, CDR1 is SEHNR, CDR2 FQNEAQ (reference sequence). CDR3 length: 14 amino acids. With 5 bases clipped from V and 5 bases from J, the junction kept 6 bases outside the gene matches. The CDR3 DNA is TGTGCCAGCAGCCTCGGACTAGGGCACAATGAGCAGTTCTTC. It is translated as CASSLGLGHNEQFF.

The CDR3, as DNA: TGTGCCAGCAGTTACGGGACTGCCCCTTACAATGAGCAGTTCTTC. Translated, it gives CASSYGTAPYNEQFF. This chain uses TRBV27 with TRBJ2-1, with D possibly TRBD2 on 6 matching bases. The CDR3 contains 15 residues. CDR1 is MNHEY and CDR2 is SMNVEV in the germline V gene (reference sequence). Deletions cut 4 bases from V and 4 bases from J, with 14 bases between.

This chain joins TRBV30 and TRBJ1-2; D is undetermined. Germline values: CDR1 GTSNPN, CDR2 SVGIG (reference sequence). The CDR3 has 14 amino acids. V lost 1 base, J lost 5 bases, and 14 bases lay in between. The CDR3 is CAWSALGRVYGYTF. The CDR3 coding sequence is TGTGCCTGGAGTGCGCTTGGTCGGGTTTATGGCTACACCTTC.

In nucleotides, the CDR3 is TGTGCCAGCGCAGAGGCCCGGGGAATAGCCAAAAACATTCAGTACTTC. This gives the protein CASAEARGIAKNIQYF. J is TRBJ2-4 and V is TRBV6-6; possible D gene TRBD2, 5 bases. Per germline, CDR1 MNHNY and CDR2 SVGAGI (reference sequence). The ends were cut back, 8 bases at V and 0 bases at J, with 17 bases in the middle. The CDR3 is 16 amino acids.

This chain joins TRBV30 and TRBJ1-1, with D tentatively TRBD1 (5 bases). The CDR3 is made up of 12 amino acids. The germline V and J ends were trimmed by 0 bases and 12 bases, with 14 bases remaining between them. Germline V gives CDR1 GTSNPN, CDR2 SVGIG (reference sequence). CDR3: CAWSVRLGDSFF. The CDR3 bases are TGTGCCTGGAGTGTACGCTTGGGGGACTCTTTCTTT.

This clone showed up just a few times. This sequence joins TRBV30 and TRBJ2-1, with 7 positions matching TRBD2. Looked up from germline, CDR1 is GTSNPN and CDR2 is SVGIG (reference sequence). V lost 7 bases and J lost 8; bases outside the gene matches: 5. The CDR3 sequence is 11 residues long. The CDR3 region is CAYAGDYEQFF. CDR3 in DNA: TGTGCCTATGCGGGGGACTATGAGCAGTTCTTC.

This chain connects TRBV24-1 to TRBJ2-1, with TRBD2 identical over 9 bases. In germline, CDR1 is KGHDR, CDR2 SFDVKD. Trimming took 7 bases from V and 8 from J; bases not matched to a gene: 8. This CDR3 is built from 14 residues. The CDR3 DNA follows: TGTGCCACCAGCGGGACTAGCCTTGGCGATGAGCAGTTCTTC. Its protein is CATSGTSLGDEQFF.

The table lists this clone with a count of one. The V and J genes are TRBV2 and TRBJ1-1, with TRBD1 matching 9 bases. Germline V gene sequence: CDR1 SNHLY, CDR2 FYNNEI. The J segment lost 4 bases and the V segment lost 8 bases, leaving 11 bases of the junction unmatched. This CDR3 has 15 amino acids. As DNA, the CDR3 is TGTGCCAGCGGAGGTACAGGGGGCAGCCCCACTGAAGCTTTCTTT. It codes for CASGGTGGSPTEAFF.